The source of this T cell receptor beta chain is a study of T cells in localized non-small cell lung cancer. The protocol was immunoSEQ multiplex PCR, while the TCRdb copy is restricted to in-frame clones and leaves out a portion. The sample comprises 10,000 to 15,000 clones, 85% to 90% of which are singletons, and 58% rests with the top ten. As for this clone: No antigen is known for it.

This CDR3 has 18 residues. Deletions cut 2 bases from V and 4 bases from J, with 20 bases between. Germline CDR1 and CDR2: KGHSH and LQKENI. Study results and caveats: Because sequencing included only one region (of the tumor), heterogeneity remains possible. Higher T cell density in the blood was associated with longer overall survival, whereas higher adjacent-lung clonality associated with shorter survival. In uninvolved adjacent lung, T cell clonality reached its highest value, exceeding tumor. Appearing in adjacent lung were a median roughly 57 of the top 100 tumor clones.

The origin of this receptor is a male donor at least 60 years old with stage III lung adenocarcinoma. This chain uses TRBV18 with TRBJ2-2; D may correspond to TRBD1 or TRBD2 (5 bases each). Sequenced material: peripheral blood, taken before any cancer treatment. The CDR3 region is CASSPFSPGNGGTGELFF. Written as DNA, the CDR3 is TGTGCCAGCTCACCATTCTCTCCGGGGAATGGGGGCACCGGGGAGCTGTTTTTT.